The rows below give T cell receptor beta chains drawn from one sample of a study of T cell responses to AZD1222 COVID-19 vaccine. TCRdb's copy holds only in-frame clones and misses some; the assay was immunoSEQ multiplex PCR. The sample includes fewer than 150,000 clones, under 95% of them seen just once. This specimen consisted of peripheral blood, obtained on day 0 of AZD1222 vaccination. The receptors were sampled from an adult in good health. Each CDR3 is given with its conserved first and last residue. The D gene is left open where the match is weak. Clone size is given for some rows only: seen once, a few or many times, or a class if the clone is expanded.

V gene: TRBV15; J gene: TRBJ1-3; D gene: NA; clone size: once; CDR3 DNA: TGTGCCACCAGCAGAGAGGGTGGCCTGAGGCCTGGAAACACCATATATTTT; CDR3 protein: CATSREGGLRPGNTIYF
V gene: TRBV19; J gene: TRBJ1-6; D gene: TRBD1; clone size: NA; CDR3 DNA: TGTGCCAGTAGTATCCAGACAGGGGGCTTCGGTTCACCCCTCCACTTT; CDR3 protein: CASSIQTGGFGSPLHF
V gene: TRBV3-1/TRBV3-2; J gene: TRBJ1-2; D gene: TRBD1; clone size: NA; CDR3 DNA: TGTGCCAGCAGCCATCCGGGACAGGGGTATGGCTACACCTTC; CDR3 protein: CASSHPGQGYGYTF
V gene: TRBV5-1; J gene: TRBJ2-2; D gene: NA; clone size: NA; CDR3 DNA: TGCGCCAGCAGCCCATGGGGGGCGGCCGGGGAGCTGTTTTTT; CDR3 protein: CASSPWGAAGELFF
V gene: TRBV18; J gene: TRBJ2-1; D gene: NA; clone size: NA; CDR3 DNA: TGTGCCAGCTCAATTGCTAAAGACAATGAGCAGTTCTTC; CDR3 protein: CASSIAKDNEQFF
V gene: TRBV4-1; J gene: TRBJ2-7; D gene: NA; clone size: NA; CDR3 DNA: TGCGCCAGCAGCCAAGAAGGGAGTCGAGGTGGCGAGCAGTACTTC; CDR3 protein: CASSQEGSRGGEQYF
V gene: TRBV7-2; J gene: TRBJ2-7; D gene: NA; clone size: NA; CDR3 DNA: TGTGCCAGCAGCCTTTCGGGCTACGAGCAGTACTTC; CDR3 protein: CASSLSGYEQYF
V gene: TRBV6-5; J gene: TRBJ1-1; D gene: NA; clone size: NA; CDR3 DNA: TGTGCCAGCAGTTACCGGCAGGCCGGGGGATACACTGAAGCTTTCTTT; CDR3 protein: CASSYRQAGGYTEAFF
V gene: TRBV3-1/TRBV3-2; J gene: TRBJ1-3; D gene: NA; clone size: NA; CDR3 DNA: TGTGCCAGCAGCCCCCCAAGGGTAGATAAAGGAAACACCATATATTTT; CDR3 protein: CASSPPRVDKGNTIYF
V gene: TRBV6-1; J gene: TRBJ1-6; D gene: TRBD1; clone size: once; CDR3 DNA: TGTGCCAGCAGTGAGAGTATGGGACAGGGTGATTCACCCCTCCACTTT; CDR3 protein: CASSESMGQGDSPLHF
V gene: TRBV2; J gene: TRBJ2-3; D gene: TRBD2; clone size: NA; CDR3 DNA: TGTGCCAGCACCCAAGGATCCGGGACTAGTTATACGCAGTATTTT; CDR3 protein: CASTQGSGTSYTQYF
V gene: TRBV30; J gene: TRBJ2-7; D gene: NA; clone size: NA; CDR3 DNA: TGTGCCTGGAGTGGACAGTCTAAGAAGCAGTACTTC; CDR3 protein: CAWSGQSKKQYF
V gene: TRBV18; J gene: TRBJ2-7; D gene: NA; clone size: NA; CDR3 DNA: TGTGCCAGCTCACAAAACAACAGGGTAGAGCAGTACTTC; CDR3 protein: CASSQNNRVEQYF
V gene: TRBV27; J gene: TRBJ2-2; D gene: TRBD1; clone size: NA; CDR3 DNA: TGTGCCAGCAGTTCCCCCAGGGACAGACTGAACACCGGGGAGCTGTTTTTT; CDR3 protein: CASSSPRDRLNTGELFF
V gene: TRBV5-6; J gene: TRBJ1-1; D gene: NA; clone size: few; CDR3 DNA: TGTGCCAGTTCTGAGGGGATAGTTAACACTGAAGCTTTCTTT; CDR3 protein: CASSEGIVNTEAFF
V gene: TRBV11-2; J gene: TRBJ1-1; D gene: NA; clone size: once; CDR3 DNA: TGTGCCAGCTTGCACAGAGTGAACACTGAAGCTTTCTTT; CDR3 protein: CASLHRVNTEAFF
V gene: TRBV6-5; J gene: TRBJ1-2; D gene: NA; clone size: NA; CDR3 DNA: TGTGCCAGCAGTTACCGATGGGGGAAGTATGGCTACACCTTC; CDR3 protein: CASSYRWGKYGYTF
V gene: TRBV5-5; J gene: TRBJ1-4; D gene: NA; clone size: NA; CDR3 DNA: TGTGCCAGCAGTTCCCGGGTAGTGACACCCGGCGAAAAACTGTTTTTT; CDR3 protein: CASSSRVVTPGEKLFF
V gene: TRBV2; J gene: TRBJ2-7; D gene: NA; clone size: NA; CDR3 DNA: TGTGCCAGGGGACATACCGTCTACGAGCAGTACTTC; CDR3 protein: CARGHTVYEQYF
V gene: TRBV5-1; J gene: TRBJ1-4; D gene: NA; clone size: NA; CDR3 DNA: TGCGCCAGCAGCAGTCTTCCGGGATCCCGGGGTAATGAAAAACTGTTTTTT; CDR3 protein: CASSSLPGSRGNEKLFF
V gene: TRBV5-5; J gene: TRBJ2-7; D gene: NA; clone size: NA; CDR3 DNA: TGTGCCAGCAGCTTGGATGGGGGCCAGGCCTACGAGCAGTACTTC; CDR3 protein: CASSLDGGQAYEQYF
V gene: TRBV7-9; J gene: TRBJ2-2; D gene: NA; clone size: NA; CDR3 DNA: TGTGCCAGCACCCTCACCGGGGAGCTGTTTTTT; CDR3 protein: CASTLTGELFF
V gene: TRBV10-3; J gene: TRBJ2-3; D gene: TRBD2; clone size: NA; CDR3 DNA: TGTGCCATCACTCGGGAGGGCCTTGATACGCAGTATTTT; CDR3 protein: CAITREGLDTQYF
V gene: TRBV5-1; J gene: TRBJ2-3; D gene: TRBD2; clone size: NA; CDR3 DNA: TGCGCCAGCAGCTTGGAAGTGAGCGGGGGGTCGCATACGCAGTATTTT; CDR3 protein: CASSLEVSGGSHTQYF
V gene: TRBV5-4; J gene: TRBJ2-2; D gene: NA; clone size: NA; CDR3 DNA: TGTGCCAGCAGCGCGTCGGGGATTCTGAACACCGGGGAGCTGTTTTTT; CDR3 protein: CASSASGILNTGELFF
V gene: TRBV6-5; J gene: TRBJ2-7; D gene: NA; clone size: NA; CDR3 DNA: TGTGCCAGCAGCCTACTGGGGTCCTACGAGCAGTACTTC; CDR3 protein: CASSLLGSYEQYF
V gene: TRBV19; J gene: TRBJ1-5; D gene: NA; clone size: once; CDR3 DNA: TGTGCCAGTAGCCACTGGACGGACCTTAGCAATCAGCCCCAGCATTTT; CDR3 protein: CASSHWTDLSNQPQHF
V gene: TRBV10-3; J gene: TRBJ2-7; D gene: TRBD1; clone size: NA; CDR3 DNA: TGTGCCATCAGCTCCCGGACAGGGGTCGGCGAGCAGTACTTC; CDR3 protein: CAISSRTGVGEQYF
V gene: TRBV28; J gene: TRBJ2-2; D gene: TRBD2; clone size: NA; CDR3 DNA: TGTGCCAGCAGTTTACTCGCTAGCGGGAGTGTCGGGGAGCTGTTTTTT; CDR3 protein: CASSLLASGSVGELFF
V gene: TRBV7-9; J gene: TRBJ1-2; D gene: NA; clone size: NA; CDR3 DNA: TGTGCCAGCAGCTTGCAGGGAGGCTACACCTTC; CDR3 protein: CASSLQGGYTF
V gene: TRBV7-9; J gene: TRBJ2-2; D gene: NA; clone size: NA; CDR3 DNA: TGTGCCAGCAGCTTAAGGGGGGGCCACACCGGGGAGCTGTTTTTT; CDR3 protein: CASSLRGGHTGELFF
V gene: TRBV21-1; J gene: TRBJ2-7; D gene: NA; clone size: NA; CDR3 DNA: TGTGCCAGCTTTCTACCTTCGACTCGGAGCCTCTACGAGCAGTACTTC; CDR3 protein: CASFLPSTRSLYEQYF
V gene: TRBV4-1; J gene: TRBJ1-1; D gene: TRBD1; clone size: NA; CDR3 DNA: TGCGCCAGCAGCCTTTTCCGGGACAGAAAGTACACTGAAGCTTTCTTT; CDR3 protein: CASSLFRDRKYTEAFF
V gene: TRBV3-1/TRBV3-2; J gene: TRBJ2-3; D gene: TRBD2; clone size: NA; CDR3 DNA: TGTGCCAGCAGCCGCAGTTCCGGACTAGCGGCGACCGGATCCGGAGATACGCAGTATTTT; CDR3 protein: CASSRSSGLAATGSGDTQYF
V gene: TRBV4-1; J gene: TRBJ2-7; D gene: NA; clone size: NA; CDR3 DNA: TGCGCCAGCAGCTGGGAGCTTACTTTCTACGAGCAGTACTTC; CDR3 protein: CASSWELTFYEQYF
V gene: TRBV18; J gene: TRBJ1-1; D gene: TRBD1; clone size: NA; CDR3 DNA: TGTGCCAGCTCCCTCCACACCGAAGTACAGGGGGCAGGGGCTGAAGCTTTCTTT; CDR3 protein: CASSLHTEVQGAGAEAFF
V gene: TRBV5-4; J gene: TRBJ2-2; D gene: NA; clone size: NA; CDR3 DNA: TGTGCCAGCAGCTTGACGCGTGGGAACACCGGGGAGCTGTTTTTT; CDR3 protein: CASSLTRGNTGELFF
V gene: TRBV7-9; J gene: TRBJ2-1; D gene: NA; clone size: NA; CDR3 DNA: TGTGCCAGCAGCCCGCACCCCATGATCTTACAGGAGCAGTTCTTC; CDR3 protein: CASSPHPMILQEQFF
V gene: TRBV6-5; J gene: TRBJ2-2; D gene: NA; clone size: NA; CDR3 DNA: TGTGCCAGCAGACGAGGAGGCACCGGGGAGCTGTTTTTT; CDR3 protein: CASRRGGTGELFF
V gene: TRBV7-3; J gene: TRBJ2-3; D gene: NA; clone size: NA; CDR3 DNA: TGTGCCAGCAGCTTAACCTCCTCCACAGATACGCAGTATTTT; CDR3 protein: CASSLTSSTDTQYF
V gene: TRBV18; J gene: TRBJ2-5; D gene: NA; clone size: NA; CDR3 DNA: TGTGCCAGCTCATCGATAATCGGGGAGACCCAGTACTTC; CDR3 protein: CASSSIIGETQYF
V gene: TRBV7-9; J gene: TRBJ1-3; D gene: NA; clone size: NA; CDR3 DNA: TGTGCCAGCAGCGAGGACCGGGACACCATATATTTT; CDR3 protein: CASSEDRDTIYF
V gene: TRBV18; J gene: TRBJ1-2; D gene: NA; clone size: NA; CDR3 DNA: TGTGCCAGCTCACTTCAGGGGCAAGGCTACACCTTC; CDR3 protein: CASSLQGQGYTF
V gene: TRBV19; J gene: TRBJ1-1; D gene: NA; clone size: NA; CDR3 DNA: TGTGCCAGTAGTGAGGTAATGAACACTGAAGCTTTCTTT; CDR3 protein: CASSEVMNTEAFF
V gene: TRBV3-1/TRBV3-2; J gene: TRBJ1-2; D gene: TRBD1; clone size: few; CDR3 DNA: TGTGCCAGCAGCGAGACAGGGGGCGGCTATGGCTACACCTTC; CDR3 protein: CASSETGGGYGYTF
V gene: TRBV12-3/TRBV12-4; J gene: TRBJ2-7; D gene: NA; clone size: NA; CDR3 DNA: TGTGCCAGCAGTTTCGGGCCAGGTTACGAGCAGTACTTC; CDR3 protein: CASSFGPGYEQYF
V gene: TRBV7-8; J gene: TRBJ2-1; D gene: TRBD2; clone size: once; CDR3 DNA: TGTGCCAGCAGCTTAATTCCCCCTACGGGAGGGCCGGGCAATGAGCAGTTCTTC; CDR3 protein: CASSLIPPTGGPGNEQFF
V gene: TRBV9; J gene: TRBJ1-4; D gene: TRBD1; clone size: NA; CDR3 DNA: TGTGCCAGCAGCGCCGGGGACAGGGCGTCTAATGAAAAACTGTTTTTT; CDR3 protein: CASSAGDRASNEKLFF